Listed below are T cell receptor beta chains from one sample, sequenced in a study of T cell clones after liver transplantation. Method: immunoSEQ multiplex PCR; TCRdb's copy keeps in-frame clones and lacks some. The sample shows about 120,000 clones, about nine tenths of them seen only once. The specimen comprised CD4+ T cells from blood, sampled 12 months after liver transplant. Receptors were obtained from a human patient who received a liver transplant. Part of the T cells may come from the graft donor. Each CDR3 is given with its conserved first and last residue. A D gene is named only where the DNA matches it firmly. Rows give clone size only sometimes, using once, few, many, or a class for an expanded clone.

D,size,J,V,DNA,CDR3
-,-,TRBJ2-2,TRBV18,TGTGCCAGCTCAATACAGCCGAACACCGGGGAGCTGTTTTTT,CASSIQPNTGELFF
-,few,TRBJ1-2,TRBV18,TGTGCCAGCTCAGAAAGCCGGGATGATGGCTACACCTTC,CASSESRDDGYTF
-,-,TRBJ1-1,TRBV2,TGTGCCAGCAGTGGGGGCAGGGGCACTGAAGCTTTCTTT,CASSGGRGTEAFF
-,-,TRBJ1-2,TRBV20-1,TGCAGTGCTGCCGGGACGCGTGGCTACACCTTC,CSAAGTRGYTF
-,-,TRBJ2-7,TRBV10-3,TGTGCCACCGCGACAGAACCGCCCGGGGAGCAGTACTTC,CATATEPPGEQYF
-,-,TRBJ1-5,TRBV2,TGTGCCAGCAGCCTCGAGGCAGGCGGGGATCAGCCCCAGCATTTT,CASSLEAGGDQPQHF
-,-,TRBJ2-6,TRBV29-1,TGCAGCGTTAAGAAGGACCTGGGGGGGGCCAACGTCCTGACTTTC,CSVKKDLGGANVLTF
-,-,TRBJ2-1,TRBV6-5,TGTGCCAGCAGTGACGGTAGTGAGCAGTTCTTC,CASSDGSEQFF
-,once,TRBJ2-1,TRBV21-1,TGTGCCAGCAGCGTACGACAGGGGGCGCGTAGCGGCAATGAGCAGTTCTTC,CASSVRQGARSGNEQFF
TRBD1,-,TRBJ1-2,TRBV6-5,TGTGCCAGCAGTTACTTACGGGACAGGGACTATGGCTACACCTTC,CASSYLRDRDYGYTF
-,-,TRBJ2-5,TRBV19,TGTGCCAGTAGTATAGATTCGGGGCGGCCGGCCCGGGAGACCCAGTACTTC,CASSIDSGRPARETQYF
-,-,TRBJ2-2,TRBV9,TGTGCCAGCAGCGTTCTACCGGGACCGGTTAATGGGGAGCTGTTTTTT,CASSVLPGPVNGELFF
-,-,TRBJ1-2,TRBV14,TGTGCCAGCCGCCCCAGGCCACGCGGTGGTGGCTACACCTTC,CASRPRPRGGGYTF
-,-,TRBJ1-2,TRBV5-1,TGCGCCAGCAGCTTGGACCCAGGGGTCGGTGGCTACACCTTC,CASSLDPGVGGYTF
-,-,TRBJ1-1,TRBV9,TGTGCCAGCAGCGTAGGAAGAATGAACACTGAAGCTTTCTTT,CASSVGRMNTEAFF
-,-,TRBJ1-1,TRBV2,TGTGCCAGCAGTGAAGCGTGGGGCACTGAAGCTTTCTTT,CASSEAWGTEAFF
TRBD2,-,TRBJ2-2,TRBV19,TGTGCCAGTAGTATAGTGGGCGGGAGCGGCACCGGGGAGCTGTTTTTT,CASSIVGGSGTGELFF
-,-,TRBJ1-2,TRBV28,TGTGCCAGCAGAGAATCAGATAGCTATGGCTACACCTTC,CASRESDSYGYTF
TRBD2,-,TRBJ2-1,TRBV4-3,TGCGCCAGCAGCCAACAGCGGGGGCTTACGGATGAGCAGTTCTTC,CASSQQRGLTDEQFF
TRBD1,-,TRBJ2-7,TRBV5-1,TGCGCCAGCGGACAGGACAGGCCTTTGGGGGAGCAGTACTTC,CASGQDRPLGEQYF
-,-,TRBJ2-7,TRBV28,TGTGCCAGCAGTCGGGGACTCTACGAGCAGTACTTC,CASSRGLYEQYF
TRBD2,-,TRBJ2-7,TRBV5-4,TGTGCCAGCAGCTCCTATGGGGGAGGGCCCACCTCCTCCTACGAGCAGTACTTC,CASSSYGGGPTSSYEQYF
-,-,TRBJ1-5,TRBV6-1,TGTGCCAGCAGTGACAGGCTCAATCAGCCCCAGCATTTT,CASSDRLNQPQHF
-,many,TRBJ1-2,TRBV5-6,TGTGCCAGCAGCTTGAATGGACTTTATGGCTACACCTTC,CASSLNGLYGYTF
-,-,TRBJ2-7,TRBV28,TGTGCCAGCAGTCCTTCTATAACTCCTTACGAGCAGTACTTC,CASSPSITPYEQYF
-,-,TRBJ1-2,TRBV6-5,TGTGCCAGCAGCCTGGACGGACGAACCCTCTATGGCTACACCTTC,CASSLDGRTLYGYTF
-,-,TRBJ2-5,TRBV25-1,TGTGCCAGCAGTCGCACAGCGAGGGAGACCCAGTACTTC,CASSRTARETQYF